This T cell receptor beta chain appears in the sequencing data of a study of shared clonotypes between healthy human individuals. Study summary: Each donor's CD8 memory used one plate, CD8 naive two, each CD4 subset three.

V gave up 0 bases and J gave up 4 bases, with 6 bases separating them. The germline V gene encodes CDR1 GTSNPN and CDR2 SVGIG (reference sequence). CDR3 size: 13 residues. CD8 cells classed as naive were CD45RO-negative and positively selected for CCR7, excluding terminally differentiated effector memory CD45RA+ cells. Libraries were prepared by immunoSEQ multiplex PCR; TCRdb keeps only in-frame clonotypes and omits some of them. The sample carries under 2,000,000 clones, 85% to 95% recorded once. The origin of this receptor is a man aged 18 to 30 in good health. This sequence joins TRBV30 and TRBJ1-4; D is unclear. Sequenced material: naive CD8+ T cells sorted from blood. CDR3 sequence: CAWSVMGNEKLFF. CDR3 in DNA: TGTGCCTGGAGTGTGATGGGTAATGAAAAACTGTTTTTT.